A single TCR beta chain is shown here with its context. Sequencing used immunoSEQ multiplex PCR; TCRdb keeps in-frame clones, though not all of them. The sample includes approximately 290,000 clones, about 85% of them seen just once. This sample is part of a study of blood T cell repertoires in COVID-19. Study overall: The United States, Italy and Spain provided the acute and convalescent COVID-19 samples. Nucleic acid was either cDNA or gDNA, and it came from T cells, B-cell-depleted T cells, or PBMCs.

Germline V gene data show CDR1 as MNHEY and CDR2 as SMNVEV (reference sequence). J gave up 7 bases and V 5 bases, and 7 bases lay outside the gene matches. This CDR3 has 14 residues. The receptor was derived from a man between 18 and 35 years old with active or convalescent COVID-19. The gene calls are TRBV27 and TRBJ1-1; 10 nucleotides align to TRBD1. Sequencing was done on a sample of peripheral blood. This chain's CDR3 is CASSQTTGGSEAFF. DNA of the CDR3: TGTGCCAGCAGTCAGACGACAGGGGGCAGTGAAGCTTTCTTT.